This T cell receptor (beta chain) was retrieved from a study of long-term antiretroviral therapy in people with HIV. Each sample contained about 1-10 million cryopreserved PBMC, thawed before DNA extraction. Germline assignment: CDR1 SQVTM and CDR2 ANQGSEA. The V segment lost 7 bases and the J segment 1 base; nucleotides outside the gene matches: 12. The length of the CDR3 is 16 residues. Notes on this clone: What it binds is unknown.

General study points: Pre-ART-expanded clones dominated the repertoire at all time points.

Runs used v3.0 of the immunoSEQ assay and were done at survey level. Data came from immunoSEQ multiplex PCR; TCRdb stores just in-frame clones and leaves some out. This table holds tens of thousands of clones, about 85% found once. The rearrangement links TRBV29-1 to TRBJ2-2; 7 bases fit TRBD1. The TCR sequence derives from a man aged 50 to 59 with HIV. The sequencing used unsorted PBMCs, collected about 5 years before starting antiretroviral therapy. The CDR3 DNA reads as TGCAGCGGGTGGAGATCCGGGACAGAGAACACCGGGGAGCTGTTTTTT. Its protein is CSGWRSGTENTGELFF.